This T cell receptor (beta chain) originates from a study of blood T cell repertoires in COVID-19. Original processing methods: From reference gene primer amplification, estimates of nucleated cell counts were derived. Measured with immunoSEQ multiplex PCR; TCRdb has only the in-frame clones, and not every one. The V and J calls and the clone size are those of that table, but D and trimming were determined from the DNA. The sample includes 170,000 or so clones, about 86% of them seen just once. Germline CDR1 is SGHDT and CDR2 is YYEEEE. The CDR3 loop spans 15 amino acids. Trimming took 0 bases from V and 4 from J; bases not matched to a gene: 5.

The chain joins TRBV5-6 to TRBJ1-2; 8 bases line up with TRBD1. The sample taken for sequencing was peripheral blood. The clonotype comes from a man aged 50 to 59 with active or convalescent COVID-19. The CDR3 DNA is TGTGCCAGCAGCTTGGGGACAGGGTGGGGCTATGGCTACACCTTC. Protein product: CASSLGTGWGYGYTF.